This T cell receptor (beta chain) was sequenced for a study of OX40 agonist ivuxolimab in advanced cancers. Broadly, across the study: Ivuxolimab was a fully human IgG2 agonistic monoclonal antibody targeting the costimulatory receptor OX40 (CD134). Intravenous ivuxolimab was administered to patients every 2 weeks at six dose levels: 0.01, 0.1, 0.3, 1.5, 3 and 10 mg/kg. Among the roughly 50 dose-escalation patients, around 20 had hepatocellular carcinoma, around 15 melanoma, 9 renal cell carcinoma and 9 head and neck cancer. In the dose-escalation cohort, about four fifths of patients were male, and the mean age was around 60 years with a range of roughly 20 to 80. Patients were allowed to have had prior anti-PD-1, anti-PD-L1 or anti-CTLA-4 therapy, and approximately 40% of the dose-escalation patients had previously received checkpoint inhibitors. Partial responses were achieved by three dose-escalation patients, of whom one had hepatocellular carcinoma and two had cutaneous melanoma. Peripheral TCRbeta sequencing aimed to test whether ivuxolimab altered TCR sequence diversity and caused clonal T-cell expansion. The paper covers the monotherapy dose-escalation part of the phase I ivuxolimab trial, which included N of about 50 patients.

Patients with a history of autoimmune disease or receiving systemic immunosuppression were excluded from the trial. Peripheral blood for TCR sequencing was drawn from every dose cohort at baseline, at cycle 4 day 1 and at cycle 7 day 1. The samples were drawn from a first-in-human, open-label, multicenter phase I dose-escalation trial of ivuxolimab. Adults with locally advanced or metastatic melanoma, renal cell, hepatocellular, or head and neck squamous cell carcinoma were enrolled in the trial. Before TCR sequencing, CD4+ T cells and CD8+ T cells were sorted from peripheral blood as separate populations. Note on this clone: No cognate antigen has been identified for it. No per-base quality is available; no much larger clone lies one base away.

The CDR3 runs 18 residues from the cysteine to the phenylalanine. Kept here is only the CDR3 DNA, which spans 54 bases and is read in frame from base 1. As encoded in the germline V gene, CDR1 is MNHNS while CDR2 is SASEGT. V is cut by 2 bases and J by 0 bases, and the space between the germline ends is 19 bases. What the work shows at the level of the full study, not this receptor alone: After ivuxolimab, more expanded clones were found on average in CD8+ T cells than in CD4+ T cells. In partial responders in the 0.1-3.0 mg/kg groups, normalized peripheral clonal expansion was found to be among the lowest, especially among CD8+ T cells. At doses from 0.1 to 3.0 mg/kg, clonal expansion was seen in both CD4+ and CD8+ blood T cells between baseline and week 6. Low levels of normalized T-cell clonal expansion were also shown by some nonresponding patients. Which antigens the clonally expanded peripheral T cells were specific for was not determined.

To sequence the TCRbeta CDR3 region, genomic DNA was isolated from the sorted cells. TCRbeta CDR3 regions were sequenced using the immunoSEQ Assay. Held by TCRdb, this immuneACCESS table contains in-frame sequences only and omits some clones. Under half of the omission traces to an unresolved V gene where checked; the cause of the rest is unknown. For this sample the table gives tens of thousands of clones, of which 85% to 95% were detected only once. About 2.6% of the sample goes to the ten largest clones. The sequencing here drew on CD4+ or CD8+ T cells sorted from blood, taken in a trial of the OX40 agonist ivuxolimab. The chain uses TRBV6-1 and TRBJ1-1; TRBD1 is perhaps the D gene, given 6 matching bases. This clonotype originated in an adult with an advanced solid tumor such as melanoma, head and neck, liver or kidney cancer. Here the CDR3 is given as CASSEPGVGGAVNTEAFF. In nucleotide form, the sequence is TGTGCCAGCAGTGAACCAGGGGTGGGGGGCGCGGTGAACACTGAAGCTTTCTTT.